These T cell receptor beta chains were read from a single sample in a study of blood T cell repertoires in COVID-19. TCRdb's copy holds only in-frame clones and misses some; the assay was immunoSEQ multiplex PCR. The table shows 200,000 to 250,000 clones, with roughly nine tenths occurring only once. The sample consisted of peripheral blood. These receptors all come from a woman under 30 who had recovered from COVID-19. Each CDR3 is given with its conserved first and last residue. Fields, in order: V gene, J gene, CDR3 protein.

TRBV7-2	TRBJ2-7	CASSFRSWPSDEQYF
TRBV6-2/TRBV6-3	TRBJ2-7	CASSYASGGRAEQYF
TRBV27	TRBJ1-1	CASSLLAGSEAFF
TRBV6-5	TRBJ1-6	CASSYSAGNSPLHF
TRBV28	TRBJ1-2	CASSLGSNGYTF
TRBV19	TRBJ1-5	CASSMWRVSNQPQHF
TRBV9	TRBJ1-4	CASSGTSEKLFF
TRBV6-5	TRBJ2-1	CASKVAGGLYNEQFF
TRBV6-5	TRBJ1-5	CASSYEVNQPQHF
TRBV19	TRBJ1-2	CASSNSPGGNYGYTF
TRBV5-1	TRBJ1-5	CASSPPSVKNQPQHF
TRBV7-8	TRBJ2-3	CASSTGLAGVSSTDTQYF
TRBV19	TRBJ1-5	CASSHSIGQETYSNQPQHF
TRBV4-2	TRBJ2-7	CASSQTSGSLGAYEQYF
TRBV5-1	TRBJ2-7	CASSSDFTYEQYF
TRBV4-1	TRBJ2-7	CASSAGTGGREQYF
TRBV5-5	TRBJ1-6	CASSLEPGQGNSPLHF
TRBV10-1	TRBJ2-1	CASSEGLAGNEQFF
TRBV9	TRBJ1-6	CASSARTGVNSALHF
TRBV30	TRBJ2-1	CAWDLAGGLNEQFF
TRBV11-2	TRBJ2-2	CASSLVLTGELFF
TRBV7-9	TRBJ1-2	CASSSGGGYGYTF
TRBV7-2	TRBJ1-5	CASSRDFFVDQPQHF
TRBV3-1/TRBV3-2	TRBJ1-5	CASSPTGRFNQPQHF
TRBV7-2	TRBJ2-7	CASSRTGGFYEQYF
TRBV4-3	TRBJ1-2	CASSQVGLLTSYGYTF
TRBV27	TRBJ2-7	CASSPPGLEDYEQYF
TRBV4-3	TRBJ2-1	CASSQEGLAENNEQFF
TRBV12-3/TRBV12-4	TRBJ2-1	CASSVGTSGTQFF
TRBV5-1	TRBJ2-1	CASSLEDGSSYNEQFF
TRBV4-2	TRBJ1-2	CASSDRGLRYGYTF
TRBV2	TRBJ2-2	CASSEEQGAVGELFF
TRBV5-5	TRBJ1-1	CASSLGLNTEAFF
TRBV27	TRBJ1-2	CASSLSPQGWGYTF
TRBV14	TRBJ2-2	CASSQDWDRGNTGELFF
TRBV29-1	TRBJ1-2	CSVERQGVDYGYTF
TRBV15	TRBJ1-5	CATSREGSQPQHF
TRBV6-2/TRBV6-3	TRBJ1-5	CASSYLQGNQPQHF
TRBV7-6	TRBJ1-2	CASSPEGGVLYGYTF
TRBV6-4	TRBJ1-6	CASSDSAGGSPLHF
TRBV19	TRBJ2-7	CASTPTPGISYEQYF
TRBV7-8	TRBJ1-5	CASSFSGVHQPQHF
TRBV5-4	TRBJ2-3	CASSPTNTDTQYF
TRBV19	TRBJ2-1	CASSIVRSEQFF
TRBV24-1	TRBJ1-1	CATSFTGGTEAFF
TRBV9	TRBJ2-1	CASSDGGTGGYEQFF
TRBV5-1	TRBJ2-7	CASSLGSTAGGAYF
TRBV5-6	TRBJ2-5	CASSWQGTQETQYF
TRBV3-1/TRBV3-2	TRBJ2-5	CASSRFRETQYF
TRBV28	TRBJ1-1	CAISLGENTEAFF
TRBV5-1	TRBJ2-2	CASSSRVADTGELFF
TRBV7-3	TRBJ2-7	CASSLMGGSFDEQYF
TRBV7-9	TRBJ2-1	CASSPGSSGRPREQFF